Listed here are 27 T cell receptor beta chains from one sample, sequenced in a study of a mutant IDH1 vaccine in newly diagnosed glioma. Their specific antigens are unknown. Assay used: immunoSEQ multiplex PCR; TCRdb lists only in-frame clones, some missing. The data contain about 94,000 clones, roughly 90% of them singletons. Time point noted: week 47, end of study. The study gave 300 ug of mutant IDH1 20-mer peptide per vaccine dose, with topical imiquimod. This specimen consisted of PBMCs, obtained from a glioma patient whose treatment included an IDH1 peptide vaccine. These receptors were collected from a woman between 50 and 59 years old with glioma.

This chain links TRBV28 with TRBJ1-1, with TRBD1 matching 10 bases. Germline V CDR1 and CDR2: MDHEN, SYDVKM. Trimming cost V 6 bases and J 1 base; bases outside gene matches: 5. The CDR3 extends over 15 amino acids. In DNA, the CDR3 is TGTGCCAGCAGGACCGGGACAGGGGAGAACACTGAAGCTTTCTTT. As protein: CASRTGTGENTEAFF.

The chain is built from TRBV4-2 and TRBJ1-2; no definite D call. The CDR3 consists of 18 residues. The V end lost 0 bases, the J end lost 4 bases, and 21 bases lay between the germline ends. Germline CDR1 and CDR2: LGHNA and YNFKEQ. CDR3 loop: CASSQEGEGGLWGYGYTF. The DNA of the CDR3 is TGTGCCAGCAGCCAAGAGGGAGAGGGAGGTCTGTGGGGCTATGGCTACACCTTC.

This rearrangement joins TRBV14 to TRBJ2-5; tentatively, D is TRBD1 (5 bases). V gave up 2 bases and J gave up 3 bases, with 16 bases separating them. Germline V CDR1 and CDR2: SGHDN, FVKESK. The CDR3 is 16 residues long. Here the CDR3 reads CASSQRVARVKETQYF. In nucleotides, the CDR3 is TGTGCCAGCAGCCAACGAGTGGCCAGGGTGAAAGAGACCCAGTACTTC.

This sequence joins TRBV18 and TRBJ2-5; 7 bases are a match to TRBD2. The J call could be wrong; TRBJ2-7 is a better fit for the DNA end. This CDR3 has 14 amino acids. Germline CDR1 KGHSH, CDR2 LQKENI. CDR3 coding DNA: TGTGCCAGCTCAGCGGGAGCCACCTCCTACGAGCAGTACTTC. It is translated as CASSAGATSYEQYF.

This clone was found a few times. The chain couples TRBV5-1 to TRBJ2-5; 10 positions agree with TRBD2. The CDR3 consists of 16 residues. From germline, CDR1 is SGHRS and CDR2 YFSETQ. J lost 5 bases, V lost 0 bases, and 7 bases had no gene match. DNA for the CDR3: TGCGCCAGCAGCTTGGCTCCAGCGGGAGGGTCGGAGACCCAGTACTTC. Its translation: CASSLAPAGGSETQYF.

This sequence joins TRBV18 and TRBJ1-1, with TRBD1 matching over 10 bases. Trimming at V came to 1 base and at J to 2 bases, leaving 4 bases not matched to a gene. Germline V CDR1 and CDR2: KGHSH, LQKENI. This CDR3 contains 16 residues. CDR3 nucleotide sequence: TGTGCCAGCTCACCACTAGACAGGGGGCGCAACACTGAAGCTTTCTTT. Protein sequence: CASSPLDRGRNTEAFF.

This clone was picked up one time. This chain links TRBV5-4 with TRBJ2-5; D gene unclear. The CDR3 contains 15 residues. V lost 0 bases, J lost 2 bases, and 11 bases lay in between. Germline V gene lookup returns CDR1 SGHNT and CDR2 YYREEE (reference sequence). The CDR3 coding sequence is TGTGCCAGCAGCTTGGAGTTAGGGCAGCAAGAGACCCAGTACTTC. Translated: CASSLELGQQETQYF.

This sequence joins TRBV5-6 and TRBJ1-3; TRBD1 is a possible D gene (6 bases). The CDR3 sequence is 18 residues long. CDR1 is SGHDT and CDR2 is YYEEEE in the germline V gene. V was trimmed by 0 bases and J by 6 bases, leaving 22 bases between them. The CDR3 loop is CASSLGGGRPRLVNTIYF. DNA of the CDR3: TGTGCCAGCAGCTTGGGAGGGGGACGGCCTCGATTGGTAAACACCATATATTTT.

The CDR3 DNA is TGTGCCAGCAGCCAGGGACTAGCGGGGTCCTACGAGCAGTACTTC. Translating it yields CASSQGLAGSYEQYF. V and J are TRBV7-9 and TRBJ2-7; 13 bases align to TRBD2. Trimming removed 5 bases from V and 1 base from J; junction bases left unmatched: 2. This CDR3 has 15 residues. The germline gives CDR1 SEHNR, CDR2 FQNEAQ (reference sequence). The full variable domain, completed using reference TRBV7-9 and TRBJ2-7, is DTGVSQNPRHKITKRGQNVTFRCDPISEHNRLYWYRQTLGQGPEFLTYFQNEAQLEKSRLLSDRFSAERPKGSFSTLEIQRTEQGDSAMYLCASSQGLAGSYEQYFGPGTRLTVT.

This chain joins TRBV5-1 and TRBJ2-5; D is uncertain. This CDR3 is built from 14 residues. V was trimmed by 0 bases and J by 0 bases, leaving 6 bases between them. Per the germline V gene, CDR1 is SGHRS and CDR2 is YFSETQ. Written as DNA, the CDR3 is TGCGCCAGCAGCTTGGTATCGGACCAAGAGACCCAGTACTTC. As protein: CASSLVSDQETQYF. Filled out from reference TRBV5-1 and TRBJ2-5, the complete variable domain reads KAGVTQTPRYLIKTRGQQVTLSCSPISGHRSVSWYQQTPGQGLQFLFEYFSETQRNKGNFPGRFSGRQFSNSRSEMNVSTLELGDSALYLCASSLVSDQETQYFGPGTRLLVL.

The chain carries TRBV2 and TRBJ2-5; possibly TRBD1 for D (6 bases). Germline V gene sequence: CDR1 SNHLY, CDR2 FYNNEI. The CDR3 totals 14 residues. V shed 6 bases and J shed 5 bases, with 16 bases lying between them. This CDR3 reads CASSQGWMGETQYF. CDR3 nucleotides: TGTGCCAGCAGCCAGGGGTGGATGGGTGAGACCCAGTACTTC.

V gene TRBV5-1 combines with J gene TRBJ2-3; 7 bases align to TRBD2. This CDR3 is built from 17 residues. J was trimmed by 2 bases and V by 0 bases; bases with no gene match: 9. The germline V gene encodes CDR1 SGHRS and CDR2 YFSETQ. The CDR3 DNA follows: TGCGCCAGCAGCTTGGGGGCAGGAGGGGACTACACAGATACGCAGTATTTT. It is translated as CASSLGAGGDYTDTQYF.

This clone turned up a few times. The J gene is TRBJ1-6, the V gene TRBV28; D is unclear. The CDR3 is 11 amino acids. V was shortened by 2 bases and J by 10 bases, with 3 bases between the two germline ends. From germline, CDR1 is MDHEN and CDR2 SYDVKM. The CDR3: CASSLRSPLHF. Written as DNA, the CDR3 is TGTGCCAGCAGTTTAAGGTCACCCCTCCACTTT.

This chain links TRBV6-5 with TRBJ1-1; D is unresolved. The V gene lost 4 bases and the J gene lost 0 bases, with 6 bases spanning the gap. The germline V gene has CDR1 MNHEY and CDR2 SVGAGI. The CDR3 length is 13 residues. CDR3 nucleotide sequence: TGTGCCAGCAGTTCCTCACTGAACACTGAAGCTTTCTTT. Its protein is CASSSSLNTEAFF.

V is TRBV29-1 and J is TRBJ2-3; the D is unclear. The length of the CDR3 is 12 residues. Between the trimmed V and J ends, which lost 4 bases and 9 bases, there was a span of 14 bases. Germline CDR1 SQVTM, CDR2 ANQGSEA. CDR3 residues: CSVGEQTDTQYF. The CDR3 DNA is TGCAGCGTTGGGGAACAGACGGACACGCAGTATTTT.

The chain has TRBV28 and TRBJ1-6; D is unclear. Per the germline V gene, CDR1 is MDHEN and CDR2 is SYDVKM. V was trimmed by 2 bases and J by 0 bases, leaving 14 bases between them. The CDR3 is made up of 18 amino acids. CDR3 coding DNA: TGTGCCAGCAGTTTAGGCCTGGCGAGTAGCTCCTATAATTCACCCCTCCACTTT. Encoded protein: CASSLGLASSSYNSPLHF.

The chain joins TRBV5-6 to TRBJ1-5, with D unclear. The CDR3 has 13 residues. The germline V and J ends were trimmed by 1 base and 7 bases, with 9 bases remaining between them. Germline V lookup: CDR1 SGHDT, CDR2 YYEEEE. CDR3 sequence reads: CASSLSTHQPQHF. CDR3 nucleotide sequence: TGTGCCAGCAGCTTGAGTACTCACCAGCCCCAGCATTTT.

This clone has a single count. The CDR3: CSVEDRDKSYEQYF. The CDR3 DNA reads TGCAGCGTTGAAGACCGGGACAAGTCCTACGAGCAGTACTTC. The chain links TRBV29-1 to TRBJ2-7, with D maybe TRBD1 (6 bases). The germline V gene encodes CDR1 SQVTM and CDR2 ANQGSEA. CDR3 size: 14 residues. Deletions cut 0 bases from V and 1 base from J, with 10 bases between.

The J gene is TRBJ2-1, the V gene TRBV27; a weak D match, TRBD2 (7 bases). Trimming shortened V by 1 base and J by 6 bases, and 10 bases separated the two germline ends. The CDR3 runs to 14 residues. Germline assignment: CDR1 MNHEY and CDR2 SMNVEV (reference sequence). In DNA, the CDR3 is TGTGCCAGCAGTTTATTAGGGGGGGGCAATGAGCAGTTCTTC. Protein: CASSLLGGGNEQFF.

The J gene is TRBJ2-3, the V gene TRBV9; D remains unclear. The CDR3 contains 15 residues. Germline V gene sequence: CDR1 SGDLS, CDR2 YYNGEE. V lost 0 bases, J lost 3 bases, and 11 bases lay in between. CDR3 bases: TGTGCCAGCAGCGTAGAAGGTTTTAGTACAGATACGCAGTATTTT. Its protein is CASSVEGFSTDTQYF.

CDR3 sequence: CASSLPPTKAEAFF. DNA of the CDR3: TGTGCCAGCAGCCTGCCCCCCACAAAAGCTGAAGCTTTCTTT. The chain has TRBV7-9 and TRBJ1-1; no firm D call. CDR3 length: 14 residues. The V gene lost 5 bases and the J gene lost 6 bases, with 16 bases spanning the gap. CDR1 is SEHNR and CDR2 is FQNEAQ in the germline V gene (reference sequence).

The gene calls are TRBV6-5 and TRBJ1-5; no clear D. The V gene's germline CDR1 is MNHEY and CDR2 SVGAGI. Between the trimmed V and J ends, which lost 10 bases and 7 bases, there was a span of 17 bases. The CDR3 runs to 13 residues. The CDR3 spells CATTPGIGQPQHF. The CDR3 nucleotides read TGTGCCACAACCCCGGGGATTGGACAGCCCCAGCATTTT.

CDR3 nucleotides: TGTGCCTGGAGCCGTAGCGGAGTCTACGAGCAGTACTTC. Translated: CAWSRSGVYEQYF. The chain uses TRBV30 and TRBJ2-7; possible D gene TRBD2, 6 bases. V lost 3 bases and J lost 3, with 12 bases in between. Germline loops: CDR1 GTSNPN, CDR2 SVGIG (reference sequence). The CDR3 length is 13 residues.

The chain uses TRBV29-1 and TRBJ2-6; D is unresolved. Trimming cost V 7 bases and J 0 bases, with 16 bases left between them. Germline V gene lookup returns CDR1 SQVTM and CDR2 ANQGSEA. The length of the CDR3 is 16 residues. CDR3 coding DNA: TGCAGCGCCGTTGAAGGGAAAGGCTCTGGGGCCAACGTCCTGACTTTC. The encoded protein is CSAVEGKGSGANVLTF.

The chain couples TRBV18 to TRBJ2-1; D not resolved. The CDR3 runs 13 residues. The germline V gene has CDR1 KGHSH and CDR2 LQKENI. With 3 bases removed from V and 9 bases from J, the gap between germline ends came to 12 bases. The CDR3 bases are TGTGCCAGCTCACCCGACCAGAAATCTGAGCAGTTCTTC. Translation gives CASSPDQKSEQFF.

The V call is TRBV18, the J call TRBJ1-2; D possibly corresponds to TRBD1 (6 bases). This CDR3 is built from 14 residues. CDR1 and CDR2 (germline): KGHSH, LQKENI. Between the trimmed V and J ends, which lost 5 bases and 5 bases, there was a span of 15 bases. In nucleotides, the CDR3 is TGTGCCAGCTCAACCGACAGGACAGTATATGGCTACACCTTC. This codes for CASSTDRTVYGYTF.

J is TRBJ2-5 and V is TRBV7-9; the D is unclear. V was shortened by 4 bases and J by 0 bases, with 3 bases between the two germline ends. This CDR3 contains 12 residues. In germline, CDR1 is SEHNR, CDR2 FQNEAQ (reference sequence). CDR3 sequence (DNA): TGTGCCAGCAGCTGGTACCAAGAGACCCAGTACTTC. Translated: CASSWYQETQYF.